This T cell receptor beta chain stems from a study of blood T cell repertoires in COVID-19. The CDR3 is 12 residues long. Deletions cut 3 bases from V and 4 bases from J, with 5 bases between. Germline V gene sequence: CDR1 SGHTA, CDR2 FQGTGA. This clone was recorded a few times. The assay was immunoSEQ multiplex PCR, and TCRdb's table has in-frame clones only and misses some. The sample has 65,000 to 90,000 clones; about four fifths are singletons. The sequenced material came from peripheral blood. This sequence originates from a woman aged 80 or older with active or convalescent COVID-19. V is TRBV7-3 and J is TRBJ2-3; no definite D call. For the CDR3, the DNA is TGTGCCAGCAGCTTCCAGGCAGATACGCAGTATTTT. Protein sequence: CASSFQADTQYF. Variable domain in full (rest from reference TRBV7-3 and TRBJ2-3): GAGVSQTPSNKVTEKGKYVELRCDPISGHTALYWYRQSLGQGPEFLIYFQGTGAADDSGLPNDRFFAVRPEGSVSTLKIQRTERGDSAVYLCASSFQADTQYFGPGTRLTVL.